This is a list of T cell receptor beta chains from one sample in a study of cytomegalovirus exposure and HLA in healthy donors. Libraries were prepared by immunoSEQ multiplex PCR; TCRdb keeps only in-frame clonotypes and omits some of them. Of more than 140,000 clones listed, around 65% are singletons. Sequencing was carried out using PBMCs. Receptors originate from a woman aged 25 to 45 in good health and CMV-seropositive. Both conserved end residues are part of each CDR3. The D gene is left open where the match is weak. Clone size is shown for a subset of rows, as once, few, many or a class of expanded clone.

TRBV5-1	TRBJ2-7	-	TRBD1	TGCGCCAGCAGCGATGGACAGGGGTCCTCCTACGAGCAGTACTTC	CASSDGQGSSYEQYF
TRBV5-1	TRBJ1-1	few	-	TGCGCCAGCAGCTTTACGGGTGGAGAAGCTTTCTTT	CASSFTGGEAFF
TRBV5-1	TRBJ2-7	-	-	TGCGCCAGCAGCTTGGGGCTTCAATCCTACGAGCAGTACTTC	CASSLGLQSYEQYF
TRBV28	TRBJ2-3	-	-	TGTGCCAGCAGACCGCGGGGCACAGATACGCAGTATTTT	CASRPRGTDTQYF
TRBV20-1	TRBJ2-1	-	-	TGCAGTGCTAGACAGGTTAATGAGCAGTTCTTC	CSARQVNEQFF
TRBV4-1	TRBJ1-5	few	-	TGCGCCAGCAGCCAGCTGGGGGGGCTTGTGGGCAATCAGCCCCAGCATTTT	CASSQLGGLVGNQPQHF
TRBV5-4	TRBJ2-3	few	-	TGTGCCAGCAGTTCCGGGACTCGAAAGTGGTCAGATACGCAGTATTTT	CASSSGTRKWSDTQYF
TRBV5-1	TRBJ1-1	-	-	TGCGCCAGCAGCTTGGCGGCGGGGCCAAGGGGAAGAGAAGCTTTCTTT	CASSLAAGPRGREAFF
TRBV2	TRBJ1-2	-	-	TGTGCCAGCGGGAGGGATAGCTATGGCTACACCTTC	CASGRDSYGYTF
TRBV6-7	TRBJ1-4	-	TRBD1	TGTGCCAGCAGAGGACAGGGATCTTTTTCGGGTGAAAAACTGTTTTTT	CASRGQGSFSGEKLFF
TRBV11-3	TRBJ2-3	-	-	TGTGCCAGCCGGAGATGGGGGGAGGCAGATACGCAGTATTTT	CASRRWGEADTQYF
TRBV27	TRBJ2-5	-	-	TGTGCCAGCAGTTTAGGGGCGACAGAGACCCAGTACTTC	CASSLGATETQYF
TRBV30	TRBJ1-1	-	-	TGTGCCTGGCGCCGGGGGACTGAAGCTTTCTTT	CAWRRGTEAFF
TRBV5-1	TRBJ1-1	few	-	TGCGCCAGCAGCTTGATCGGTGGGCCTGAAGCTTTCTTT	CASSLIGGPEAFF
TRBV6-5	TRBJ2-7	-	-	TGTGCCAGCCGAACCTATTCCAAGGAGCAGTACTTC	CASRTYSKEQYF
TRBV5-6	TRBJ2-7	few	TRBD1	TGTGCCAGCAGCTTTGGGGCAGGGGGCTTCGAGCAGTACTTC	CASSFGAGGFEQYF
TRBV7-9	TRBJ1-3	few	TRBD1	TGTGCCAGCAGCCCGTATTTGACAGGGCGGGGAAACACCATATATTTT	CASSPYLTGRGNTIYF
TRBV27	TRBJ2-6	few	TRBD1	TGTGCCAGCAGACTGACAGGGGCTGGGGCCAACGTCCTGACTTTC	CASRLTGAGANVLTF
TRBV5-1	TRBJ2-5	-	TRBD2	TGCGCCAGCGCCGGGGGGGCGCTAGAGACCCAGTACTTC	CASAGGALETQYF
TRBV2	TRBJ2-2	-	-	TGTGCCAGCAGTGTAGGGGTCGGGACCGGGGAGCTGTTTTTT	CASSVGVGTGELFF
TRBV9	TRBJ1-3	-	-	TGTGCCAGCAGCGTAGACTCTTACTCTGGAAACACCATATATTTT	CASSVDSYSGNTIYF
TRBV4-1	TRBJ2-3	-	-	TGCGCCAGCAGCCAAGTCCCTAGCTCAAGAGGCACAGATACGCAGTATTTT	CASSQVPSSRGTDTQYF
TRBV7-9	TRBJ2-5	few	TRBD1	TGTGCCAGCAGCTCTAGGACAGGGTGGGAGACCCAGTACTTC	CASSSRTGWETQYF
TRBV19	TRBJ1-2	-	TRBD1	TGTGCCAGTAGTCCGGGACAGCATTACTATGGCTACACCTTC	CASSPGQHYYGYTF
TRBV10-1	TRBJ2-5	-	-	TGCGCCAGCAGTGATCGGGGTAGGGAAGAGACCCAGTACTTC	CASSDRGREETQYF
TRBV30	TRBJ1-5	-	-	TGTGCCTGGAGTAGCAGGGGAAATTGGTACAGCAATCAGCCCCAGCATTTT	CAWSSRGNWYSNQPQHF
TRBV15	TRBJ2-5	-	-	TGTGCCACCAGCAGAGAGCGGATGACGGAGACCCAGTACTTC	CATSRERMTETQYF
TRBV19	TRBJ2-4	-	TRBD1	TGTGCCAGCCTCGAGCGGACAGGACCAAAAAACATTCAGTACTTC	CASLERTGPKNIQYF
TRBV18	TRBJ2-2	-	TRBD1	TGTGCCAGCTCGGCCGGGACAGGGCACACCGGGGAGCTGTTTTTT	CASSAGTGHTGELFF
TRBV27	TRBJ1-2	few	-	TGTGCCAGCAGCGCCCAGGGCGGAAATGGCTACACCTTC	CASSAQGGNGYTF